Following are 5 T cell receptor beta chains from one sample sequenced in a study of shared clonotypes between healthy human individuals. Clones were read by immunoSEQ multiplex PCR, and TCRdb kept only the in-frame ones, dropping some. The profile covers some 800,000 clones, with nearly 95% appearing a single time and around 24% taken by the ten largest. Terminally differentiated effector memory CD45RA+ cells were left out of the naive CD8 fraction, which was CD45RO-negative and positively selected for CCR7. The sequenced sample consisted of naive CD8+ T cells sorted from blood. The receptors originated from a man under 40 in good health.

In nucleotides, the CDR3 is TGTGCCAGCAGCCAAAATGGTGCAGGGCTTTACTACGAGCAGTACTTC. Residues: CASSQNGAGLYYEQYF. The chain is built from TRBV11-2 and TRBJ2-7, with D perhaps matching TRBD1 (5 bases). V shed 5 bases and J shed 3 bases, with 20 bases lying between them. The germline V gene encodes CDR1 SGHAT and CDR2 FQNNGV. There are 16 residues in the CDR3.

DNA of the CDR3: TGTGCCAGCAGCTTGATCGGTAGCGGGAGCTCCTACGAGCAGTACTTC. Translated, it gives CASSLIGSGSSYEQYF. This sequence joins TRBV7-9 and TRBJ2-7; 9 bases fit TRBD2. The germline gives CDR1 SEHNR, CDR2 FQNEAQ (reference sequence). The CDR3 spans 16 residues. V shed 3 bases and J 0 bases; nucleotides not matched to a gene: 6.

This clone appeared once. V is TRBV7-3 and J is TRBJ1-1, with TRBD1 matching over 9 bases. In germline, CDR1 is SGHTA, CDR2 FQGTGA. This CDR3 comprises 15 residues. The J segment lost 4 bases and the V segment lost 5 bases, leaving 8 bases of the junction unmatched. CDR3 residues: CASSAWTGVSTEAFF. The CDR3 nucleotides read TGTGCCAGCAGCGCCTGGACAGGGGTAAGCACTGAAGCTTTCTTT.

This clone was counted a few times. Other DNA sequences of this sample code for an identical CDR3. The genes are TRBV6-4 and TRBJ2-1; D might be TRBD1 or TRBD2, each matching 5 bases. The germline V gene encodes CDR1 MRHNA and CDR2 SNTAGT. The CDR3 contains 14 residues. The V gene lost 0 bases and the J gene lost 7 bases, with 10 bases spanning the gap. The CDR3 loop reads CASSDSGGGNEQFF. The DNA for the CDR3 is TGTGCCAGCAGTGACTCGGGTGGGGGAAATGAGCAGTTCTTC.

The J gene is TRBJ2-3, the V gene TRBV7-3; D perhaps matches TRBD2 (7 bases). CDR3 size: 14 residues. The V and J ends lost 5 bases and 4 bases respectively, with 13 bases between them. Per the germline V gene, CDR1 is SGHTA and CDR2 is FQGTGA. The CDR3 loop is CASSLLGGPDTQYF. The CDR3 DNA sequence: TGTGCCAGCAGCCTGTTGGGGGGGCCAGATACGCAGTATTTT.